The clone carrying this TCR beta chain was seen a few times. Losses at the gene ends were 3 bases for V and 4 bases for J; bases not matched to a gene: 5. The CDR3 covers 14 residues. CDR1 and CDR2 from the germline V gene are SGHRS and YFSETQ. Participant reports of clinical history set cohort assignment. The record originates from a study of blood T cell repertoires in COVID-19. Overall study context: Some COVID-19 samples were acute and others convalescent; all came from the United States, Italy and Spain. In each case, the material was cDNA or gDNA derived from T cells, B-cell-depleted T cells, or PBMCs.

In the authors' methods: Amplifying reference gene primers gave estimates of nucleated cell counts. Data came from immunoSEQ multiplex PCR; TCRdb stores just in-frame clones and leaves some out. V and J calls and clone size are given by that table; D and trimming were obtained from the DNA. The data show about 250,000 clones, 85% seen once. V and J are TRBV5-1 and TRBJ2-7, with TRBD2 identical over 9 bases. This receptor was obtained from a woman in her forties or fifties with acute COVID-19. Sequenced: PBMCs or T cells enriched from blood (not recorded which). This CDR3 is CASSSDSGGYEQYF. CDR3 DNA sequence: TGCGCCAGCAGCTCTGACAGCGGGGGGTACGAGCAGTACTTC.